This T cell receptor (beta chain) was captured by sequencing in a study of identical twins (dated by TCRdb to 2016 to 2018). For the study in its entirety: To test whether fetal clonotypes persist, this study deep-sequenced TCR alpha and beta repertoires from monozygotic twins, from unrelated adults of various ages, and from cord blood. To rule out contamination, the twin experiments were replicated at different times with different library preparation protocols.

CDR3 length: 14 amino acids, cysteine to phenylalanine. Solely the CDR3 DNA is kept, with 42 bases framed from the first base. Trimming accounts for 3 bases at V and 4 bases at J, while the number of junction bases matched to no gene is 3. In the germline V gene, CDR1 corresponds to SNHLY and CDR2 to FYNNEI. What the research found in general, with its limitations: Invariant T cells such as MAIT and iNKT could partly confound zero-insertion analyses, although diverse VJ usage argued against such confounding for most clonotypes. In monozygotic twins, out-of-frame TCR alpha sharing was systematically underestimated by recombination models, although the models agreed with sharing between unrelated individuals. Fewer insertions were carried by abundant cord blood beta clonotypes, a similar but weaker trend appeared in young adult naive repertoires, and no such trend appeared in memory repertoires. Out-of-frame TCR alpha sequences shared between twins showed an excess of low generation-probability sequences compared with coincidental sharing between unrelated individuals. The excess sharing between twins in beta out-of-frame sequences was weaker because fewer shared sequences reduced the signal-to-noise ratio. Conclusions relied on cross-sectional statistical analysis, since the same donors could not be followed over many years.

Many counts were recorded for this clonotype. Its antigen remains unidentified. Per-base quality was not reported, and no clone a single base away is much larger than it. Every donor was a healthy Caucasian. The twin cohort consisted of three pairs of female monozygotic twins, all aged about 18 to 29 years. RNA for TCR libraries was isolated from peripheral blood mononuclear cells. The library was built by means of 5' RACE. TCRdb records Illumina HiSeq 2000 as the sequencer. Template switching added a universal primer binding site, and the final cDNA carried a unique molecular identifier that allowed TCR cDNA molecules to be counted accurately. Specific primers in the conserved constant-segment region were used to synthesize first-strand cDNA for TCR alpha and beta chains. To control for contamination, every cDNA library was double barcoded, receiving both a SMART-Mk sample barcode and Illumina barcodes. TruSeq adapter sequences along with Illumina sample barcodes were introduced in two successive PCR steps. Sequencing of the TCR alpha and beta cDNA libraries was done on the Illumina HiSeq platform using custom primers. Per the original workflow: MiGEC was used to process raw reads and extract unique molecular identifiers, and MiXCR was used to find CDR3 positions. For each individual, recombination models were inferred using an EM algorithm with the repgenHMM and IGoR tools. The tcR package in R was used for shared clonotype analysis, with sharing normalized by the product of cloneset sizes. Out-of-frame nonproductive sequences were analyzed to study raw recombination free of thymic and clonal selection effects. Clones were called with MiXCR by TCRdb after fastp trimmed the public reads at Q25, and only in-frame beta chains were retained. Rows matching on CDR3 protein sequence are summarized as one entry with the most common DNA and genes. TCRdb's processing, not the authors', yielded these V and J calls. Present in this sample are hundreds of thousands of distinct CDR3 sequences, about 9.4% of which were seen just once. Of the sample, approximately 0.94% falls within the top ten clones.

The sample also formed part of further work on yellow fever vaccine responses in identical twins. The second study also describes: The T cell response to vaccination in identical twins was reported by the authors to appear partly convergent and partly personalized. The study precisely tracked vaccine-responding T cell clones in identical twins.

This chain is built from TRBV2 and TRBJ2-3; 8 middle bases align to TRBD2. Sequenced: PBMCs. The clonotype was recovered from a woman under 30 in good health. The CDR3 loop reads CASSEREEADTQYF. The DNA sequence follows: TGTGCCAGCAGTGAGCGGGAGGAGGCAGATACGCAGTATTTT.